Listed below are T cell receptor beta chains from one sample, sequenced in a study of PD-1 blockade in mismatch repair-deficient tumors. Clones were sequenced by immunoSEQ multiplex PCR, and TCRdb holds only the in-frame ones, with some missing. The sample contains 10,000 or so clones, over 80% of which appear only once. Their antigen targets remain unknown. The specimen comprised cells cultured in vitro, sampled from a patient treated with pembrolizumab. The source is an adult with mismatch repair-deficient cancer. CDR3s include the opening cysteine and the closing phenylalanine or tryptophan. D genes are given only for firm matches. Where a row states a size, it is once, few, many or the class of an expanded clone; other rows omit it.

J gene	clone size	D gene	V gene	CDR3 DNA	CDR3 protein
TRBJ2-3	.	.	TRBV27	TGTGCCAGCACAAGGGTCTCCGGCACAGATACGCAGTATTTT	CASTRVSGTDTQYF
TRBJ2-7	once	TRBD1	TRBV18	TGTGCCAGCTCAGAAAACAGGGGGCCCGGCTACGAGCAGTACTTC	CASSENRGPGYEQYF
TRBJ1-5	.	.	TRBV28	TGTGCCATAAGAGGGCAGTATAGCAATCAGCCCCAGCATTTT	CAIRGQYSNQPQHF
TRBJ1-5	.	TRBD1	TRBV2	TGTGCCAGCAGTGTTGTTCGGACAGGGCATCAGCCCCAGCATTTT	CASSVVRTGHQPQHF
TRBJ2-1	.	TRBD2	TRBV11-3	TGTGCCAGCAGCTTAGATCACGGTAGCGGGAGCTCCTACAATGAGCAGTTCTTC	CASSLDHGSGSSYNEQFF
TRBJ2-5	.	.	TRBV28	TGTGCCAGCAGCCGACATATCCAAGAGACCCAGTACTTC	CASSRHIQETQYF
TRBJ2-7	.	TRBD2	TRBV19	TGTGCCAGTAGTATAGGAGGGGGGTCGAGGACTAGCGGTAAGGGCTACGAGCAGTACTTC	CASSIGGGSRTSGKGYEQYF
TRBJ1-2	.	TRBD1	TRBV10-2	TGCGCCAGCAGGACCTCGGGACAGGGAAATGGCTACACCTTC	CASRTSGQGNGYTF
TRBJ1-1	.	.	TRBV2	TGTGCCAGAGGATCGAACACTGAAGCTTTCTTT	CARGSNTEAFF
TRBJ2-1	few	.	TRBV2	TGTGCCAGCTCACAGTACATCGCCTACAATGAGCAGTTCTTC	CASSQYIAYNEQFF
TRBJ2-1	.	TRBD2	TRBV7-2	TGTGCCAGCAGTGTCCCAGGGACTAGCGGGTTGCAGTTCTTC	CASSVPGTSGLQFF
TRBJ2-1	.	.	TRBV28	TGTGCCAGCAGTTTATTGTCTCGTTACAATGAGCAGTTCTTC	CASSLLSRYNEQFF
TRBJ2-5	.	.	TRBV11-2	TGTGCCAGCAGCTTAGAAGGGATTACTAGTGCCGGGGGGACCCAGTACTTC	CASSLEGITSAGGTQYF
TRBJ1-5	.	TRBD1	TRBV28	TGTGCCAGCAGTTACCCAACACCGAGAGAGGGGGCCTATAGCAATCAGCCCCAGCATTTT	CASSYPTPREGAYSNQPQHF
TRBJ2-1	.	TRBD1	TRBV27	TGTGCCAGCAGGACAGGGGGTTTATACAATGAGCAGTTCTTC	CASRTGGLYNEQFF
TRBJ2-1	.	TRBD2	TRBV7-8	TGTGCCAGCAGCTCTCATAGGACTAGCGGGAAGGGTGAGCAGTTCTTC	CASSSHRTSGKGEQFF
TRBJ1-2	.	TRBD1	TRBV11-2	TGTGCCAGCAGCGTGGGACAGTTAGATGGCTACACCTTC	CASSVGQLDGYTF
TRBJ2-6	.	.	TRBV7-3	TGTGCCAGCAGCTTATGGGGCGACTCTGGGGCCAACGTCCTGACTTTC	CASSLWGDSGANVLTF
TRBJ2-3	.	.	TRBV28	TGTGCCAGCAGTTCCTCTGCGCGGGATAGTCCCTATTTCGGCACAGATACGCAGTATTTT	CASSSSARDSPYFGTDTQYF
TRBJ1-1	.	.	TRBV29-1	TGCAGCGCTAACGTGAAACAGAACACTGAAGCTTTCTTT	CSANVKQNTEAFF
TRBJ1-6	.	.	TRBV7-3	TGTGCCAGCAGCTTAAGTTCGGTGAATTCACCCCTCCACTTT	CASSLSSVNSPLHF
TRBJ1-1	.	.	TRBV5-1	TGCGCCAGCAGCTCACAGGCTAGTAACACTGAAGCTTTCTTT	CASSSQASNTEAFF
TRBJ2-5	.	.	TRBV7-3	TGTGCCAGCAGCTTCGGGGGCTCCCGGGAGACCCAGTACTTC	CASSFGGSRETQYF
TRBJ2-7	.	.	TRBV2	TGTGCCACCGCTAGCGTCACGCGCCTGGAGCAGTACTTC	CATASVTRLEQYF
TRBJ2-1	.	TRBD1	TRBV2	TGTGCCAGCAGCCTCGGACAGGGGGCGGTGAATGAGCAGTTCTTC	CASSLGQGAVNEQFF
TRBJ2-5	few	.	TRBV18	TGTGCCAGCTCACCTGGTGTCAGCCAAGAGACCCAGTACTTC	CASSPGVSQETQYF
TRBJ1-6	.	.	TRBV19	TGTGCCAGTACCCCGAACAGAGCCTCCTATAATTCACCCCTCCACTTT	CASTPNRASYNSPLHF
TRBJ2-3	.	.	TRBV5-1	TGCGCCAGCAGCCCTATCGGGAGTGAAGATACGCAGTATTTT	CASSPIGSEDTQYF
TRBJ1-5	few	.	TRBV6-1	TGTGCCAGCAGTTTAATCCAGGGTGGTCAGCCCCAGCATTTT	CASSLIQGGQPQHF
TRBJ2-1	.	.	TRBV6-6	TGTGCCAGCAGTCGGGTTGCGGTTAGCTCCTACAATGAGCAGTTCTTC	CASSRVAVSSYNEQFF